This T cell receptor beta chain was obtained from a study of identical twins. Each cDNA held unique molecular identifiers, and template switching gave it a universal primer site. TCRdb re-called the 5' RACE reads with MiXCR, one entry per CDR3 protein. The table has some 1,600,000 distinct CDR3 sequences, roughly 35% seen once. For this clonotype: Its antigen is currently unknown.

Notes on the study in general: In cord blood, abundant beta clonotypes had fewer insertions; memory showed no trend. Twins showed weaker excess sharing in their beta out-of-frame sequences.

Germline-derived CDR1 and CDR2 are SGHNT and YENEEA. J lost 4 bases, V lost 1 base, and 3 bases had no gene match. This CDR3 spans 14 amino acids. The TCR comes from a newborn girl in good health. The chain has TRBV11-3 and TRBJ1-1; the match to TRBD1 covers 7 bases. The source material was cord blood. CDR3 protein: CASSLGRDSTEAFF. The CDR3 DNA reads TGTGCCAGCAGCTTAGGCCGGGACAGCACTGAAGCTTTCTTT.